This TCR beta chain was identified during a study of T cell repertoires in cytomegalovirus infection. Background on the study: CMV epitopes that were recently identified and HLA-C-restricted were used alongside well-studied HLA-B-restricted ones. Based on public TCR beta signatures, there were indications of CMV infection and of a matching HLA type.

Germline assignment: CDR1 MDHEN and CDR2 SYDVKM. The CDR3 runs 15 residues. Trimming shortened V by 4 bases and J by 7 bases, and 14 bases separated the two germline ends. This clonotype was detected only a few times. Its antigen is currently unknown. Study results and caveats: Within the response measured ex vivo, HLA-C-restricted CMV-specific TCR beta clonotypes were dominant. The cumulative frequency of public TCR beta families identified carriers of CMV plus the relevant HLA.

TCRdb redid the calling of the reads with MiXCR, one entry per CDR3 protein. The sample includes 700,000 to 950,000 distinct CDR3 sequences, 30% to 35% seen only once; the top ten take roughly an eighth. The TCR originated in a human donor in good health (CMV status not recorded). Some clones in this sample may be carry-over from other donors' samples. The rearrangement links TRBV28 to TRBJ1-6; possibly TRBD1 for D (6 bases). Source: cultured CD8+ T cells from PBMCs, taken from culture after CMV antigen stimulation. The DNA of the CDR3 is TGTGCCAGCAGTTCTATGGGGGCTCTGAATTCACCCCTCCACTTT. Translation gives CASSSMGALNSPLHF.